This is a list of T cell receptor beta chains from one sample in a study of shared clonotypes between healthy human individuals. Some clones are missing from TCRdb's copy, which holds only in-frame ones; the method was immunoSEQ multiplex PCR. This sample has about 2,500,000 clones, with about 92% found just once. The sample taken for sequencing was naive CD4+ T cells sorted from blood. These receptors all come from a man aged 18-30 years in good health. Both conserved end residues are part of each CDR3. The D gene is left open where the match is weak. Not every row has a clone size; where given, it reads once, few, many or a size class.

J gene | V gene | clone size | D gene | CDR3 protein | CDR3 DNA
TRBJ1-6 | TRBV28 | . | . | CASSFRSGTSPLHF | TGTGCCAGCAGTTTCCGGTCAGGGACTTCACCCCTCCACTTT
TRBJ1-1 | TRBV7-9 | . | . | CASSLERTEAFF | TGTGCCAGCAGCTTAGAGCGGACTGAAGCTTTCTTT
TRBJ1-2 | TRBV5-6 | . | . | CASSLGQLLANYGYTF | TGTGCCAGCAGCTTGGGACAGCTACTCGCTAACTATGGCTACACCTTC
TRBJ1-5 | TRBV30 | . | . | CAWSGRTSNQPQHF | TGTGCCTGGAGCGGTCGGACTAGCAATCAGCCCCAGCATTTT
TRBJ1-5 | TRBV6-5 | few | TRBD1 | CARPRGQYSNQPQHF | TGTGCCCGCCCACGGGGACAGTATAGCAATCAGCCCCAGCATTTT
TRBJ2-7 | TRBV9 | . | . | CASKGTAYAYEQYF | TGTGCCAGCAAAGGGACGGCCTACGCCTACGAGCAGTACTTC
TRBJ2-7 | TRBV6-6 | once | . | CASSYSTGYEQYF | TGTGCCAGCAGTTACTCCACCGGGTACGAGCAGTACTTC
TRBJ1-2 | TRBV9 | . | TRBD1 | CASSPLGAGGAGIGYTF | TGTGCCAGCAGCCCTTTAGGGGCAGGGGGCGCAGGTATCGGCTACACCTTC
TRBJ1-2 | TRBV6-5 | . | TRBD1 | CASSSTGANYGYTF | TGTGCCAGCAGTTCGACAGGGGCGAACTATGGCTACACCTTC
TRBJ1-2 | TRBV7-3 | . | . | CASSLSDGPYGYTF | TGTGCCAGCAGCTTAAGCGATGGGCCATATGGCTACACCTTC
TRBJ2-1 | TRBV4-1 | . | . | CASSQEGRSSYNEQFF | TGCGCCAGCAGCCAAGAGGGCCGGAGCTCCTACAATGAGCAGTTCTTC
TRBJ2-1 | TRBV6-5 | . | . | CASSRGSSYNEQFF | TGTGCCAGCTCTCGGGGGAGCTCCTACAATGAGCAGTTCTTC
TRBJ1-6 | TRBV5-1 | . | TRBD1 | CASSPRGQINSPLHF | TGCGCCAGCAGCCCTAGGGGACAGATTAATTCACCCCTCCACTTT
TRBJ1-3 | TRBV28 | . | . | CASSSPDRGNTIYF | TGTGCCAGCAGTTCCCCCGATAGGGGAAACACCATATATTTT
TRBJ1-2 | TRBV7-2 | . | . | CASSPDRYTIDGYTF | TGTGCCAGCAGCCCAGACAGGTACACTATAGATGGCTACACCTTC
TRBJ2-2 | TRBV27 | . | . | CASTLAFGTGELFF | TGTGCCAGCACCCTCGCGTTCGGCACCGGGGAGCTGTTTTTT
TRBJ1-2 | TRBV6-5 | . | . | CASSRQAGDYGYTF | TGTGCCAGCAGTCGACAGGCGGGGGACTATGGCTACACCTTC
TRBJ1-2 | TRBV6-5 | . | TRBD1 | CASSTDRVPAGYTF | TGTGCCAGCAGTACAGACAGGGTTCCGGCTGGCTACACCTTC
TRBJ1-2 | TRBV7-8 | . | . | CASSLARLASSAYGYTF | TGTGCCAGCAGCTTAGCCCGGTTAGCGTCATCCGCCTATGGCTACACCTTC
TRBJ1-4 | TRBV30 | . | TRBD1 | CAARQGPYEKLFF | TGTGCCGCGAGACAGGGGCCCTACGAAAAACTGTTTTTT
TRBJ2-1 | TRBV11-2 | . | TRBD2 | CASSLEGGPSNEQFF | TGTGCCAGCAGCTTAGAGGGAGGGCCGTCGAATGAACAGTTCTTC
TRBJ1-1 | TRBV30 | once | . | CAWGRRGSEAFF | TGTGCCTGGGGGCGAAGGGGGTCTGAAGCTTTCTTT
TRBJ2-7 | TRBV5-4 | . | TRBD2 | CASSPGGGDSRKQYF | TGTGCCAGCAGCCCGGGGGGGGGAGACTCACGTAAGCAGTACTTC
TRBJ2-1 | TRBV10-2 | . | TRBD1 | CASRTGGNEQFF | TGCGCCAGCAGGACAGGGGGGAATGAGCAGTTCTTC
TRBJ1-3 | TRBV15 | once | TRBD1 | CATSRDRTGVNTIYF | TGTGCCACCAGCAGAGACCGGACAGGGGTAAACACCATATATTTT
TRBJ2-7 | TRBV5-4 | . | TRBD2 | CASSMGLAGVYYEQYF | TGTGCCAGCAGCATGGGACTAGCGGGAGTCTACTACGAGCAGTACTTC
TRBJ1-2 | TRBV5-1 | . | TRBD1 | CASSLQGRNGYTF | TGCGCCAGCAGCCTACAGGGGCGGAATGGCTACACCTTC
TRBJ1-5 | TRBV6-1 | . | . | CASSGSSNNKHF | TGTGCCAGCAGTGGTTCATCCAACAACAAGCATTTT
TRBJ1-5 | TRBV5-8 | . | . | CASSFNLPPQHF | TGTGCCAGCAGCTTCAACCTTCCGCCCCAGCATTTT
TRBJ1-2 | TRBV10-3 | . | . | CAISDPGRSSNYGYTF | TGTGCCATCAGTGATCCAGGACGAAGCTCTAACTATGGCTACACCTTC
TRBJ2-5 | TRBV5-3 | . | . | CARSLGQEETQYF | TGTGCCAGAAGCTTGGGGCAGGAAGAGACCCAGTACTTC
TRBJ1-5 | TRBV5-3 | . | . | CARSLGTWGFEGNQPQHF | TGTGCCAGAAGCTTGGGGACCTGGGGGTTCGAAGGCAATCAGCCCCAGCATTTT
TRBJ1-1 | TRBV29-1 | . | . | CSVRSWTNTEAFF | TGCAGCGTTCGTAGCTGGACGAACACTGAAGCTTTCTTT
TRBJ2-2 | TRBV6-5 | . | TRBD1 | CASSYPGTGTGELFF | TGTGCCAGCAGTTACCCTGGGACAGGGACCGGGGAGCTGTTTTTT
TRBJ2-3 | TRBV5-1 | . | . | CASSGTTDTQYF | TGCGCCAGCAGCGGGACGACAGATACGCAGTATTTT
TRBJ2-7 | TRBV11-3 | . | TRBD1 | CASSRDREDYEQYF | TGTGCCAGCAGCAGGGACAGGGAAGATTACGAGCAGTACTTC
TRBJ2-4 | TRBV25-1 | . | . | CASSPPRGGTLAKNIQYF | TGTGCCAGCAGTCCCCCCCGGGGAGGGACACTAGCCAAAAACATTCAGTACTTC
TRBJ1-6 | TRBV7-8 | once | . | CASSLWADNSPLHF | TGTGCCAGCAGCTTATGGGCGGATAATTCACCCCTCCACTTT
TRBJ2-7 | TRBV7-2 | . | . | CASTPVRGPNYEQYF | TGTGCCAGCACCCCTGTTCGGGGACCCAATTACGAGCAGTACTTC
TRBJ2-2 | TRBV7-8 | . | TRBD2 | CASSLKSGGLANIAGELFF | TGTGCCAGCAGCTTAAAATCTGGTGGACTAGCAAATATTGCCGGGGAGCTGTTTTTT
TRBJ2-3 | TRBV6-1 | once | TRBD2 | CASSGPSTDTQYF | TGTGCCAGTAGCGGGCCAAGCACAGATACGCAGTATTTT
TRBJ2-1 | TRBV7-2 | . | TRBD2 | CASSLLWTSVYNEQFF | TGTGCCAGCAGCTTGCTTTGGACTAGCGTCTACAATGAGCAGTTCTTC
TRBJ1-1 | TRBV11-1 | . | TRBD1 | CASSFDRATEAFF | TGTGCCAGCAGCTTCGACAGGGCCACTGAAGCTTTCTTT
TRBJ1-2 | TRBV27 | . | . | CASSPLGGNYGYTF | TGTGCCAGCAGTCCGCTGGGGGGCAACTATGGCTACACCTTC
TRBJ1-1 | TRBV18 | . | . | CASSPGLSSLTEAFF | TGTGCCAGCTCACCAGGGCTCAGTTCACTCACTGAAGCTTTCTTT
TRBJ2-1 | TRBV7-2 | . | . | CASSLAGAGDNEQFF | TGTGCCAGCAGCTTAGCTGGCGCCGGAGACAATGAGCAGTTCTTC
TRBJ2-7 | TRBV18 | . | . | CASSPPSLDEQYF | TGTGCCAGCTCACCACCCTCTCTGGACGAGCAGTACTTC
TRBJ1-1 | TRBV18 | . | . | CASSPPQGGVNTEAFF | TGTGCCAGCTCACCACCGCAGGGCGGTGTGAACACTGAAGCTTTCTTT